This entry concerns a single T cell receptor beta chain. TEMRA cells were enriched by FACS, and CD4+ and CD8+ T cells were negatively isolated. An amount of RNA that ranged from roughly 0.5 to 1 ug was reverse transcribed with random hexamers. Coverage of TCR beta CDR3 amplification by immunoSEQ multiplex PCR extended to 54 Vbeta and 13 Jbeta. TCRdb used MiXCR to reprocess the immunoSEQ multiplex PCR reads, holding one entry per CDR3 protein. The top ten hold approximately 0.12% of the sample, which has 120,000 or so distinct CDR3 sequences, approximately 94% seen once. This sample was included in a study of CD8 T cells in Susac syndrome. V was clipped by 1 base and J by 0 bases, with 13 bases between them. This CDR3 has 18 amino acids. Germline loops: CDR1 LNHNV, CDR2 YYDKDF (reference sequence).

This chain uses TRBV15 with TRBJ2-6; no clear D. Sequenced material: CD4+ T cells from PBMCs. The sequence was collected from a human donor with multiple sclerosis. CDR3 nucleotide sequence: TGTGCCACCAGCAGAGTAATCTTTACGGCCTCTGGGGCCAACGTCCTGACTTTC. Protein sequence: CATSRVIFTASGANVLTF.